This passage covers 16 T cell receptor beta chains from one sample sequenced in a study of blood T cell repertoires in COVID-19. The protocol was immunoSEQ multiplex PCR, while the TCRdb copy is restricted to in-frame clones and leaves out a portion. The sample holds 90,000 to 100,000 clones, around nine tenths seen once. The sample taken for sequencing was peripheral blood. These receptors were taken from a man in his fifties with acute or convalescent COVID-19.

This clone occurred a few times. The chain has TRBV7-7 and TRBJ2-7; D may be TRBD2 (5 bases). This CDR3 has 13 amino acids. V was clipped by 4 bases and J by 7 bases, with 14 bases between them. Per the germline V gene, CDR1 is SSHAT and CDR2 is FNYEAQ (reference sequence). CDR3 region: CASSSSIEGEQYF. The CDR3 nucleotides are TGTGCCAGCAGCTCCTCTATAGAGGGTGAGCAGTACTTC.

The chain combines TRBV2 with TRBJ1-2, with D tentatively TRBD1 (5 bases). Between the trimmed V and J ends, which lost 6 bases and 5 bases, there was a span of 7 bases. The CDR3 spans 11 residues. CDR1 is SNHLY and CDR2 is FYNNEI in the germline V gene. CDR3: CASSAGYGYTF. CDR3 in DNA: TGTGCCAGCAGCGCAGGGTATGGCTACACCTTC.

This chain uses TRBV6-5 with TRBJ2-5; 8 nucleotides align to TRBD1. Losses at the gene ends were 2 bases for V and 7 bases for J; bases not matched to a gene: 3. The CDR3 has 13 amino acids. Germline loops: CDR1 MNHEY, CDR2 SVGAGI. CDR3 loop: CASSYGQGGTQYF. The DNA of the CDR3 is TGTGCCAGCAGTTACGGACAGGGAGGGACCCAGTACTTC.

As DNA, the CDR3 is TGTGCCAGCAGTGAGCGGACAGGGGGATACGAGCAGTACTTC. Translating it yields CASSERTGGYEQYF. The chain uses TRBV2 and TRBJ2-7; 10 nucleotides align to TRBD1. CDR1 and CDR2 (germline): SNHLY, FYNNEI. Trimming removed 3 bases from V and 4 bases from J; junction bases left unmatched: 3. The CDR3 loop spans 14 amino acids.

Only one count was recorded for this clone. This sequence joins TRBV23-1 and TRBJ1-2, with D maybe TRBD1 (6 bases). TRBV23-1 has ORF status, its function being uncertain. Between the trimmed V and J ends, which lost 8 bases and 7 bases, there was a span of 14 bases. CDR3 length: 12 amino acids. CDR3 DNA: TGCGCCAGCCCAACTCGGACAGCTGGCTACACCTTC. The encoded protein is CASPTRTAGYTF.

This chain joins TRBV27 and TRBJ2-7; the match to TRBD1 covers 9 bases. With V trimmed by 5 bases and J by 7 bases, 9 bases remained unmatched. This CDR3 is 14 amino acids long. CDR1 MNHEY and CDR2 SMNVEV come from the germline V gene (reference sequence). The CDR3 DNA is TGTGCCAGCAGTCCCGGGACAGGGATCGGGGAGCAGTACTTC. It yields the protein CASSPGTGIGEQYF.

V gene TRBV2 combines with J gene TRBJ1-2, with 7 bases that match TRBD1. V gave up 7 bases and J gave up 5 bases; unmatched junction bases: 7. The CDR3 extends over 13 amino acids. Germline V lookup: CDR1 SNHLY, CDR2 FYNNEI. CDR3 protein: CASTGTASYGYTF. The CDR3 coding sequence is TGTGCCAGCACCGGGACAGCCTCTTATGGCTACACCTTC.

This clone was found once. The CDR3 DNA reads as TGTGCCAGCAGTTTGTCGGACAGTCCACAAGAGACCCAGTACTTC. This encodes CASSLSDSPQETQYF. V is TRBV27 and J is TRBJ2-5; the D gene is possibly TRBD1 (6 bases). CDR1 and CDR2 (germline): MNHEY, SMNVEV (reference sequence). CDR3 length: 15 amino acids. V lost 3 bases, J lost 2 bases, and 13 bases lay in between.

V is TRBV6-1 and J is TRBJ2-1; D perhaps matches TRBD2 (6 bases). Germline CDR1 and CDR2: MNHNS and SASEGT. The CDR3 spans 16 residues. V was cut by 3 bases and J by 5 bases, with 17 bases left in between. CDR3: CASSDNARGRNNEQFF. The DNA of the CDR3 is TGTGCCAGCAGTGATAACGCTCGGGGGAGGAACAATGAGCAGTTCTTC.

Many counts were recorded for this clone. The rearrangement links TRBV29-1 to TRBJ1-1; 11 nucleotides match TRBD1. Germline V gives CDR1 SQVTM, CDR2 ANQGSEA. The junction had 5 bases not matched to a gene; V was cut back by 1 base and J by 7 bases. The CDR3 contains 14 residues. The CDR3 is CSVEGTGGGVEAFF. CDR3 sequence (DNA): TGCAGCGTTGAAGGGACAGGGGGCGGAGTTGAAGCTTTCTTT.

CDR3 nucleotide sequence: TGTGCCAGCAGCCCGCCTCATGGAAGGCGGGGCACTGAAGCTTTCTTT. Translated: CASSPPHGRRGTEAFF. V usage is TRBV14 and J usage is TRBJ1-1; no firm D call. With 4 bases removed from V and 4 bases from J, the gap between germline ends came to 19 bases. From germline, CDR1 is SGHDN and CDR2 FVKESK. This CDR3 comprises 16 residues. The entire variable domain, with the rest obtained from reference TRBV14 and TRBJ1-1, is as follows: EAGVTQFPSHSVIEKGQTVTLRCDPISGHDNLYWYRRVMGKEIKFLLHFVKESKQDESGMPNNRFLAERTGGTYSTLKVQPAELEDSGVYFCASSPPHGRRGTEAFFGQGTRLTVV.

The rearrangement links TRBV7-2 to TRBJ2-7, with 9 bases fitting TRBD2. The CDR3 has 16 residues. After removal of 0 bases from V and 0 bases from J, the junction contained 3 bases not matched to a gene. The germline V gene has CDR1 SGHTA and CDR2 FQGNSA. CDR3 sequence (DNA): TGTGCCAGCAGCTTAGCTGCGACTAGCGGCTCCTACGAGCAGTACTTC. Protein product: CASSLAATSGSYEQYF.

The CDR3 sequence: CASSPVGGQETQYF. CDR3 DNA: TGTGCCAGCAGTCCTGTGGGGGGCCAAGAGACCCAGTACTTC. The gene calls are TRBV28 and TRBJ2-5; possible D gene TRBD2, 6 bases. This CDR3 comprises 14 residues. The V end lost 5 bases, the J end lost 1 base, and 11 bases lay between the germline ends. Germline V gives CDR1 MDHEN, CDR2 SYDVKM.

V is TRBV2 and J is TRBJ2-5; 12 positions agree with TRBD2. The CDR3 has 17 residues. Germline CDR1 reads SNHLY; CDR2 reads FYNNEI. V lost 0 bases, J lost 5 bases, and 7 bases stayed unmatched. The CDR3 sequence: CASSEARTSGIWETQYF. The DNA of the CDR3 is TGTGCCAGCAGTGAAGCAAGGACTAGCGGGATCTGGGAGACCCAGTACTTC.

The chain carries TRBV5-1 and TRBJ1-4; 7 nucleotides align to TRBD1. The germline gives CDR1 SGHRS, CDR2 YFSETQ. This CDR3 contains 18 residues. Trimming cost V 3 bases and J 5 bases; bases outside gene matches: 16. DNA of the CDR3: TGCGCCAGCAGCTGGGGGGCTACGTGGGACAGCGTGAATGAAAAACTGTTTTTT. Its translation is CASSWGATWDSVNEKLFF.

This chain uses TRBV5-1 with TRBJ1-1; 9 bases map to TRBD1. J was trimmed by 1 base and V by 4 bases; bases with no gene match: 5. Germline V gene data show CDR1 as SGHRS and CDR2 as YFSETQ. There are 15 residues in the CDR3. CDR3 DNA: TGCGCCAGCAGCCTCGGGACAGGGTGGAACACTGAAGCTTTCTTT. Translating it yields CASSLGTGWNTEAFF.